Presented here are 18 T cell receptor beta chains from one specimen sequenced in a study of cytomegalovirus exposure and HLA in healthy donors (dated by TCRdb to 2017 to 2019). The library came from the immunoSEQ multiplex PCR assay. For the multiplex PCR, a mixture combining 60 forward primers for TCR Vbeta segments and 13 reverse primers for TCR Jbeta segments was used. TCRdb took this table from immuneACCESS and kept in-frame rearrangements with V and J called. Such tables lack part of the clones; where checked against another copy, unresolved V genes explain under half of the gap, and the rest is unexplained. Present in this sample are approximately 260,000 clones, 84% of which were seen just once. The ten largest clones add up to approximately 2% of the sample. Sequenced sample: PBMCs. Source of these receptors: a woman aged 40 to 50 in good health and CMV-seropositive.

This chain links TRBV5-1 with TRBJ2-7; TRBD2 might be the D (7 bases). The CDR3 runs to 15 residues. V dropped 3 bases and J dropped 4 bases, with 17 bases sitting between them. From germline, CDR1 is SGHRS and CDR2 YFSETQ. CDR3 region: CASSWGGTQKYEQYF. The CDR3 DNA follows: TGCGCCAGCAGCTGGGGGGGGACACAAAAGTACGAGCAGTACTTC.

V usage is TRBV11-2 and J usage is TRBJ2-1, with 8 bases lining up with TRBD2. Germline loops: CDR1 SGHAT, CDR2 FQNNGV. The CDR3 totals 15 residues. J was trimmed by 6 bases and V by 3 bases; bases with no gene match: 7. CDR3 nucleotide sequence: TGTGCCAGCAGCTTCCGGCGGGAGGAACGCAATGAGCAGTTCTTC. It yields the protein CASSFRREERNEQFF.

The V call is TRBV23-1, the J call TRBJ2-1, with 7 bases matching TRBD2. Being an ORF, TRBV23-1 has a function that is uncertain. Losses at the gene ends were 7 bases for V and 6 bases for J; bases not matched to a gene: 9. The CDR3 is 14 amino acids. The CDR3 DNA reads TGCGCCAGCACGATGGGGGGGTTCGGCAATGAGCAGTTCTTC. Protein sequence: CASTMGGFGNEQFF.

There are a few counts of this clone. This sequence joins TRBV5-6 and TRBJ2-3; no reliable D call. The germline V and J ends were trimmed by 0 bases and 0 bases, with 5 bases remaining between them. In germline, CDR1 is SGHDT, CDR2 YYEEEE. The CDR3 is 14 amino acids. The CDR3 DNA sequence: TGTGCCAGCAGCTTGGGGGCCAGCACAGATACGCAGTATTTT. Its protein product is CASSLGASTDTQYF.

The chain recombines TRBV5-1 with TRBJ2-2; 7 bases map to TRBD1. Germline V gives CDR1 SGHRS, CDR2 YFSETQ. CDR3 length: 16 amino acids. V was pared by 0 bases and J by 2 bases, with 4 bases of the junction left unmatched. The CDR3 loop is CASSLGDRENTGELFF. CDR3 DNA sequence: TGCGCCAGCAGCTTGGGAGACAGGGAAAACACCGGGGAGCTGTTTTTT.

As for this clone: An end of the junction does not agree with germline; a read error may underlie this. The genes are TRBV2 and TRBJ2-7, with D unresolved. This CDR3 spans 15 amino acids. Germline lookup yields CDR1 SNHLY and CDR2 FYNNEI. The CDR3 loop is CASSDFGFDSHEQYF. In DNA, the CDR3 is TGTGCCAGCAGTGACTTCGGGTTCGACTCCCACGAGCAGTACTTC.

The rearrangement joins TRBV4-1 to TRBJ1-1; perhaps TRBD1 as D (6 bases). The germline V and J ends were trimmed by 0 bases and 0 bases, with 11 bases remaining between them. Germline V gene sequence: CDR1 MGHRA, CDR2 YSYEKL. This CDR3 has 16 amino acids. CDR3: CASSQDFGQMNTEAFF. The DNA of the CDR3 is TGCGCCAGCAGCCAAGATTTTGGACAGATGAACACTGAAGCTTTCTTT.

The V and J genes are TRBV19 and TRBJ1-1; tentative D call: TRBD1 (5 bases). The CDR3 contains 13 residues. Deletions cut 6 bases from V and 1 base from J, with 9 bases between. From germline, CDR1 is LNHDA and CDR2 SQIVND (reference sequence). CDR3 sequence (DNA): TGTGCCAGTAGGTTCGGACAGAACACTGAAGCTTTCTTT. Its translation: CASRFGQNTEAFF.

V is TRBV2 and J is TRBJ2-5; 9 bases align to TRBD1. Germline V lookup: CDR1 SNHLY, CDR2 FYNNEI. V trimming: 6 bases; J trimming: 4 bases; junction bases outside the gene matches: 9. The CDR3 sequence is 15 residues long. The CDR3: CASRSQGASSETQYF. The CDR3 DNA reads TGTGCCAGCAGATCACAGGGGGCGAGTTCAGAGACCCAGTACTTC.

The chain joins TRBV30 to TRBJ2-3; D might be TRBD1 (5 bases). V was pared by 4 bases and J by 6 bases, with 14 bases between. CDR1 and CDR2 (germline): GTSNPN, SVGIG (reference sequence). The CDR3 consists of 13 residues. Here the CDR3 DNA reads TGTGCCTGGACCAAGCCAGGGCCGGATACGCAGTATTTT. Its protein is CAWTKPGPDTQYF.

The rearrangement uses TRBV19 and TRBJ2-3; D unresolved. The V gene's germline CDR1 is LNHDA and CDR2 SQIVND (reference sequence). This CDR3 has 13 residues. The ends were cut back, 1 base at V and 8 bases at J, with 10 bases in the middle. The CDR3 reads CASSIGGQGTQYF. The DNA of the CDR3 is TGTGCCAGTAGTATAGGAGGTCAAGGTACGCAGTATTTT.

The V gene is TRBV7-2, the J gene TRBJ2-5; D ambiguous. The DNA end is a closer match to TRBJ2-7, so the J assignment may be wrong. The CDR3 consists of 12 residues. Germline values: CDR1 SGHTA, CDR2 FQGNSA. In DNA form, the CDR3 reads TGTGCCAGCAGCTATTCCGTCTACGAGCAGTACTTC. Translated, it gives CASSYSVYEQYF.

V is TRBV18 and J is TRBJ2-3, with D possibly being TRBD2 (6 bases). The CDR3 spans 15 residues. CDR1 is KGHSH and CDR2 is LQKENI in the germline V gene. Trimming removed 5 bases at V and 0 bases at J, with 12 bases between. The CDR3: CASSVAGMSTDTQYF. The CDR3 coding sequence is TGTGCCAGCTCAGTGGCGGGAATGAGCACAGATACGCAGTATTTT.

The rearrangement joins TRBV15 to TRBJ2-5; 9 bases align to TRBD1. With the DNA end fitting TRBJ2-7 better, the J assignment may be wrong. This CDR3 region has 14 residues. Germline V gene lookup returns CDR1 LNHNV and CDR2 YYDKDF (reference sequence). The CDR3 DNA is TGTGCCACCAGCAGAGGAGGACAGGGGCACGAGCAGTACTTC. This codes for CATSRGGQGHEQYF.

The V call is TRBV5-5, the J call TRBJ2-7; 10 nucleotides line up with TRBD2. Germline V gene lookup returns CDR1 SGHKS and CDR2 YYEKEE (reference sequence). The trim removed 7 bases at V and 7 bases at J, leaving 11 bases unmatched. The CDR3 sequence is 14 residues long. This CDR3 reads CASEAAGGPLEQYF. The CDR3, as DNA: TGTGCCAGCGAGGCAGCGGGAGGGCCACTAGAGCAGTACTTC. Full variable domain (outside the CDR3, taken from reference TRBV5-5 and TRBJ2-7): DAGVTQSPTHLIKTRGQQVTLRCSPISGHKSVSWYQQVLGQGPQFIFQYYEKEERGRGNFPDRFSARQFPNYSSELNVNALLLGDSALYLCASEAAGGPLEQYFGPGTRLTVT.

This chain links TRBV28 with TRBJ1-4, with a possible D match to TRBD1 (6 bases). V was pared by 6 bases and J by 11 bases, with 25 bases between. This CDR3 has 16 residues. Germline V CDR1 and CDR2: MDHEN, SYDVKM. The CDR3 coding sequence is TGTGCCAGCAGCGCTACCCCGGCGAGGCAGGGGAGTAAACTGTTTTTT. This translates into CASSATPARQGSKLFF.

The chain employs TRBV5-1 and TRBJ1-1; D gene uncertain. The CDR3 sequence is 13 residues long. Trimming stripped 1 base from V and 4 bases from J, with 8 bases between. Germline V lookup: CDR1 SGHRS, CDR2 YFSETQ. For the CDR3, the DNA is TGCGCCAGCAGCTTGCCTGGAGGCACTGAAGCTTTCTTT. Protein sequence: CASSLPGGTEAFF.

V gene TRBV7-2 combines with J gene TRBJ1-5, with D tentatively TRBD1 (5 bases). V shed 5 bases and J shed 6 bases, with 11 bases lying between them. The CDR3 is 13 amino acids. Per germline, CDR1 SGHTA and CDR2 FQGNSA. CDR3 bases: TGTGCCAGCAGCACCGGACATCCTCAGCCCCAGCATTTT. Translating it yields CASSTGHPQPQHF.